Each of the 8 T cell receptor beta chains below was sequenced from the same sample in a study of blood T cell repertoires in COVID-19. Method: immunoSEQ multiplex PCR; TCRdb's copy keeps in-frame clones and lacks some. In the table there are 150,000 or so clones, roughly 80% of which are singletons. The sequenced sample consisted of PBMCs or T cells enriched from blood (not recorded which). Every receptor here comes from a man aged 50 to 60 who had recovered from COVID-19.

The rearrangement links TRBV4-3 to TRBJ2-7; D ambiguous. The V end lost 0 bases, the J end lost 4 bases, and 7 bases lay between the germline ends. Germline V gives CDR1 LGHNA, CDR2 YSLEER. This CDR3 contains 13 residues. CDR3 loop: CASSQDVRYEQYF. The CDR3 coding sequence is TGCGCCAGCAGCCAAGATGTGCGGTACGAGCAGTACTTC.

The chain couples TRBV5-1 to TRBJ1-6, with D tentatively TRBD1 (6 bases). In germline, CDR1 is SGHRS, CDR2 YFSETQ. V shed 4 bases and J shed 10 bases, with 21 bases lying between them. The CDR3 has 16 amino acids. This chain's CDR3 is CASSLTVGARGSPLHF. DNA of the CDR3: TGCGCCAGCAGCCTGACGGTGGGGGCCCGAGGATCACCCCTCCACTTT.

This clone was seen a handful of times. This chain joins TRBV14 and TRBJ1-1; 8 bases map to TRBD1. CDR3 length: 12 amino acids. Germline V gene sequence: CDR1 SGHDN, CDR2 FVKESK. After removal of 5 bases from V and 4 bases from J, the junction contained 0 bases not matched to a gene. The CDR3 loop reads CASSDRGTEAFF. The CDR3 nucleotides read TGTGCCAGCAGCGACAGGGGCACTGAAGCTTTCTTT.

This clone was picked up a small number of times. V usage is TRBV15 and J usage is TRBJ1-3; 9 bases line up with TRBD1. This CDR3 is 18 amino acids long. Germline V lookup: CDR1 LNHNV, CDR2 YYDKDF (reference sequence). Unmatched junction bases numbered 10, after V lost 0 bases and J lost 4 bases. Here the CDR3 reads CATSRDRGTGRTGNTIYF. The CDR3 nucleotides are TGTGCCACCAGCAGAGATAGGGGGACAGGGAGAACGGGAAACACCATATATTTT.

The chain uses TRBV7-9 and TRBJ1-3, with TRBD1 matching 9 bases. The germline gives CDR1 SEHNR, CDR2 FQNEAQ (reference sequence). The CDR3 contains 16 residues. Trimming at V came to 5 bases and at J to 4 bases, leaving 9 bases not matched to a gene. In DNA form, the CDR3 reads TGTGCCAGCAGCCCGACAGGGGGGATATCCGGAAACACCATATATTTT. Its translation: CASSPTGGISGNTIYF.

The chain uses TRBV4-2 and TRBJ2-3, with 9 nucleotides matching TRBD1. Trimming removed 3 bases from V and 2 bases from J; junction bases left unmatched: 9. The CDR3 contains 17 residues. From germline, CDR1 is LGHNA and CDR2 YNFKEQ. CDR3 nucleotides: TGTGCCAGCAGCCAGGACCGGGACAGGGCTATCACAGATACGCAGTATTTT. Protein product: CASSQDRDRAITDTQYF.

This clone has more than one count but fewer than ten. CDR3 residues: CASSLGDRASPLHF. The CDR3 nucleotides are TGTGCCAGCAGCTTAGGGGACAGGGCTTCACCCCTCCACTTT. The chain recombines TRBV7-3 with TRBJ1-6, with TRBD1 matching over 9 bases. V lost 2 bases and J lost 9; bases outside the gene matches: 2. The length of the CDR3 is 14 residues. Germline CDR1 is SGHTA and CDR2 is FQGTGA.

The chain employs TRBV27 and TRBJ2-2; perhaps TRBD2 as D (6 bases). Germline loops: CDR1 MNHEY, CDR2 SMNVEV (reference sequence). The CDR3 runs to 15 residues. The V and J ends lost 2 bases and 6 bases respectively, with 13 bases between them. The CDR3 protein is CASSLNSRGAGELFF. CDR3 bases: TGTGCCAGCAGTTTAAATTCGCGGGGCGCCGGGGAGCTGTTTTTT.